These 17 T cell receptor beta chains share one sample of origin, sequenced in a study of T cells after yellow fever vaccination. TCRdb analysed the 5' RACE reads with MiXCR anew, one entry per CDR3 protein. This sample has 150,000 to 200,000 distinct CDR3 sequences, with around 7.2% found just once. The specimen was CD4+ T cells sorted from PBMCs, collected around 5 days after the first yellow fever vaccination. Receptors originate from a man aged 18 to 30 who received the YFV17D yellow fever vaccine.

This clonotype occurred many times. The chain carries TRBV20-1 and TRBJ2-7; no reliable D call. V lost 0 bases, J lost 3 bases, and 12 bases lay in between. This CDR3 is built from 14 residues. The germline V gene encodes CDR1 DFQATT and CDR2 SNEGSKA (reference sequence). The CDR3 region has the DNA TGCAGTGCTAGAGAGGCTATAGGCCGCTACGAGCAGTACTTC. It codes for CSAREAIGRYEQYF.

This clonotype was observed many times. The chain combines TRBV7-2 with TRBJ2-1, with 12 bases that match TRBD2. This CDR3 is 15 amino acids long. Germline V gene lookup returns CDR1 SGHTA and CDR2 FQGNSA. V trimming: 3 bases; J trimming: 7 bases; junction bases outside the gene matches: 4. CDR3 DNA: TGTGCCAGCAGCTTTACTAGCGGGGGGAGGAATGAGCAGTTCTTC. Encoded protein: CASSFTSGGRNEQFF.

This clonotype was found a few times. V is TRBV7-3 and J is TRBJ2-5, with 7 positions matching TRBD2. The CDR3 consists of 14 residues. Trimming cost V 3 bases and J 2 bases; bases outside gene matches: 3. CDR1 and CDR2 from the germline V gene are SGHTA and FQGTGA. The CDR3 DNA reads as TGTGCCAGCAGCTTTGGGGGGGTTCAAGAGACCCAGTACTTC. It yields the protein CASSFGGVQETQYF. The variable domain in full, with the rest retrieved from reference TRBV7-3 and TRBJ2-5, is GAGVSQTPSNKVTEKGKYVELRCDPISGHTALYWYRQSLGQGPEFLIYFQGTGAADDSGLPNDRFFAVRPEGSVSTLKIQRTERGDSAVYLCASSFGGVQETQYFGPGTRLLVL.

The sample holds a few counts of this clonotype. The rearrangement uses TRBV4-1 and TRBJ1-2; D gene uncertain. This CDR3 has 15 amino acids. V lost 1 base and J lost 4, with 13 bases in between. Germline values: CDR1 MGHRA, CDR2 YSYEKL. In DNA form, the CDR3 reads TGCGCCAGCAGCCAAGGAGAGCCTACGCGCTATGGCTACACCTTC. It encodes CASSQGEPTRYGYTF.

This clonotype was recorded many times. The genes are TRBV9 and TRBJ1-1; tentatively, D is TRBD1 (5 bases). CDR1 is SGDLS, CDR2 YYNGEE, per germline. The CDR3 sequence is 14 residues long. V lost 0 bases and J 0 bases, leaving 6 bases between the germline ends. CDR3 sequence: CASSVGGMNTEAFF. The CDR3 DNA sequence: TGTGCCAGCAGCGTAGGGGGGATGAACACTGAAGCTTTCTTT. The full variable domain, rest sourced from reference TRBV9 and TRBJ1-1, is DSGVTQTPKHLITATGQRVTLRCSPRSGDLSVYWYQQSLDQGLQFLIQYYNGEERAKGNILERFSAQQFPDLHSELNLSSLELGDSALYFCASSVGGMNTEAFFGQGTRLTVV.

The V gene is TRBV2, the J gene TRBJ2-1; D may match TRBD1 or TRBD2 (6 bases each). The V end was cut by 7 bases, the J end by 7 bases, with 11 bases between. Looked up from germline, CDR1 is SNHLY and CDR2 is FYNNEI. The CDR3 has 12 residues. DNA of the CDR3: TGTGCCAGCATAGGGGGAGGTAATGAGCAGTTCTTC. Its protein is CASIGGGNEQFF. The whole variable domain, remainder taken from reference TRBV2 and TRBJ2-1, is EPEVTQTPSHQVTQMGQEVILRCVPISNHLYFYWYRQILGQKVEFLVSFYNNEISEKSEIFDDQFSVERPDGSNFTLKIRSTKLEDSAMYFCASIGGGNEQFFGPGTRLTVL.

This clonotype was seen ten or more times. CDR3 sequence (DNA): TGTGCCAGCAGGGAGAGGTCTACTAGCCCCCCAGAGACCCAGTACTTC. This codes for CASRERSTSPPETQYF. The chain employs TRBV5-4 and TRBJ2-5, with D maybe TRBD2 (6 bases). CDR1 is SGHNT and CDR2 is YYREEE in the germline V gene (reference sequence). This CDR3 is built from 16 residues. Trimming shortened V by 5 bases and J by 4 bases, and 21 bases separated the two germline ends.

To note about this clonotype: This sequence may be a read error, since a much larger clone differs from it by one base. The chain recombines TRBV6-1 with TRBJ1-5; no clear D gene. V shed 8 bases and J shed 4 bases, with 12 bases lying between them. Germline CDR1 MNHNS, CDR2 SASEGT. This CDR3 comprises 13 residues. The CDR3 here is CASRGRLNQPQHF. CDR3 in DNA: TGTGCCAGCCGTGGACGGCTTAATCAGCCCCAGCATTTT.

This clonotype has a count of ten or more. The CDR3 bases are TGTGCCAGCAGCTCAGGGTTGGGGAACACTGAAGCTTTCTTT. Its translation: CASSSGLGNTEAFF. The V gene is TRBV6-1, the J gene TRBJ1-1; D perhaps matches TRBD1 (5 bases). Germline CDR1 MNHNS, CDR2 SASEGT. The CDR3 is made up of 14 amino acids. The V end lost 6 bases, the J end lost 1 base, and 12 bases lay between the germline ends.

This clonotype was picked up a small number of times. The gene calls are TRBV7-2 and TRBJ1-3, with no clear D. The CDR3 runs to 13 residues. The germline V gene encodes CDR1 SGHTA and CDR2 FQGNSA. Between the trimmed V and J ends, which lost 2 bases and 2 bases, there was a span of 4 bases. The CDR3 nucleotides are TGTGCCAGCAGCTTAAACACTGGAAACACCATATATTTT. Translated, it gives CASSLNTGNTIYF. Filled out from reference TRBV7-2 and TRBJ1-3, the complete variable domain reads GAGVSQSPSNKVTEKGKDVELRCDPISGHTALYWYRQSLGQGLEFLIYFQGNSAPDKSGLPSDRFSAERTGGSVSTLTIQRTQQEDSAVYLCASSLNTGNTIYFGEGSWLTVV.

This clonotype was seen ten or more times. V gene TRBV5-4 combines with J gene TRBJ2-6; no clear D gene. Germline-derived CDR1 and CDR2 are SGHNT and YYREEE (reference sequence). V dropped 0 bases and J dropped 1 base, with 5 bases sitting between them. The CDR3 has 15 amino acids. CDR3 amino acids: CASSLVGSGANVLTF. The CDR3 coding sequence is TGTGCCAGCAGCTTGGTAGGGTCTGGGGCCAACGTCCTGACTTTC.

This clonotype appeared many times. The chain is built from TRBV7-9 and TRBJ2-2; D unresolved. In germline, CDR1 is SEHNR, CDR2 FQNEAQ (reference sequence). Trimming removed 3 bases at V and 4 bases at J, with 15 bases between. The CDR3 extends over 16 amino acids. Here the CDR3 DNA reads TGTGCCAGCAGCTTTCTGGGGTCACAACTCACCGGGGAGCTGTTTTTT. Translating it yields CASSFLGSQLTGELFF. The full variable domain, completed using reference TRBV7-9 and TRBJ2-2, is DTGVSQNPRHKITKRGQNVTFRCDPISEHNRLYWYRQTLGQGPEFLTYFQNEAQLEKSRLLSDRFSAERPKGSFSTLEIQRTEQGDSAMYLCASSFLGSQLTGELFFGEGSRLTVL.

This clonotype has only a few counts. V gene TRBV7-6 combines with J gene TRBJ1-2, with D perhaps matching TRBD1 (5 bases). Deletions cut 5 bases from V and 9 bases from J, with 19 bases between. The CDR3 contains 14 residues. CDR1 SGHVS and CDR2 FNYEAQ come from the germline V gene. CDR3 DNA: TGTGCCAGCAGCCTCAGGTGGGGCGGAGGGAGCTACACCTTC. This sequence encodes CASSLRWGGGSYTF.

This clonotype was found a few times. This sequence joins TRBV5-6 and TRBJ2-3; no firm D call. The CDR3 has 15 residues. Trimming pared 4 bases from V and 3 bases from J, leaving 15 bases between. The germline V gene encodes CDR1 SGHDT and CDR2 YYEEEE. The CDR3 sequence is CASSHEAFRTDTQYF. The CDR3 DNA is TGTGCCAGCAGCCATGAGGCGTTTAGAACAGATACGCAGTATTTT.

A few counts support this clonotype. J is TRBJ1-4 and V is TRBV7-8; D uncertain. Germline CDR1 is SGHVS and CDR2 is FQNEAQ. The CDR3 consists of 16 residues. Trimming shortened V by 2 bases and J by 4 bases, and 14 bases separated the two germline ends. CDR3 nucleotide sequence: TGTGCCAGCAGCTTAACCCGGTACGGCCATAATGAAAAACTGTTTTTT. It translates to CASSLTRYGHNEKLFF.

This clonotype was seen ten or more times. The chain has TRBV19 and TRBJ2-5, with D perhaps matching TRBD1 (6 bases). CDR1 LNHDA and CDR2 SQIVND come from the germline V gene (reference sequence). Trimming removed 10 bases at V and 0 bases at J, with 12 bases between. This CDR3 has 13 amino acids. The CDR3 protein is CATSTGYQETQYF. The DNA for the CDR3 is TGTGCCACTTCGACAGGATACCAAGAGACCCAGTACTTC.

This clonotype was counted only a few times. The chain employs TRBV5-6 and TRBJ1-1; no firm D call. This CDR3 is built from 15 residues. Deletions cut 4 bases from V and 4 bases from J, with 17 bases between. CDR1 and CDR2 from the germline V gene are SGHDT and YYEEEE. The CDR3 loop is CASSELGRKGTEAFF. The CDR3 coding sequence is TGTGCCAGCAGCGAACTAGGGAGGAAGGGCACTGAAGCTTTCTTT.